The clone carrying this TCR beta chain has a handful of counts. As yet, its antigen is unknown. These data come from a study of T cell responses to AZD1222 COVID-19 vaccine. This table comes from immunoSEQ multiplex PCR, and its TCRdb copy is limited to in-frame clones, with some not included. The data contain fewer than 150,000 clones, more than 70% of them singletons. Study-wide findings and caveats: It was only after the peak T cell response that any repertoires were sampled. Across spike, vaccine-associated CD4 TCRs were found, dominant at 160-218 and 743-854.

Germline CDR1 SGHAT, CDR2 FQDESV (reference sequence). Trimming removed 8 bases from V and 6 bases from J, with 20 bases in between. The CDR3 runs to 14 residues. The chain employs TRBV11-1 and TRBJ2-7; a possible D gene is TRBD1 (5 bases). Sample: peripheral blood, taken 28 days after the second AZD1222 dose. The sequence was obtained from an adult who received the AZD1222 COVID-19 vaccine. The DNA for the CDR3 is TGTGCCAGCGGGCCTCAGGGATCTCTGGGCGAGCAGTACTTC. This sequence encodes CASGPQGSLGEQYF.